This T cell receptor (beta chain) was captured in a study of CD8+ T cells in alopecia areata. Study in general: Treated patients were given oral tofacitinib, which was dosed at 5 to 10 mg twice daily.

Comments on this clone: Its matching antigen is unknown.

Extracted RNA was reverse transcribed into cDNA, the sequencing template. The repertoire was sequenced with immunoSEQ multiplex PCR; TCRdb's copy has only in-frame clones and lacks some. In the table there are 150,000 to 200,000 clones, approximately 65% of which are singletons. Points from the study as a whole: Scalp and blood samples kept many expanded lesional clones throughout tofacitinib.

Stated treatment: oral pan-JAK inhibitor, 5-10 mg twice daily. Source: CD4+ T cells sorted from blood, taken at week 4, from a patient treated with tofacitinib. The sequence was obtained from a human donor with alopecia areata.

CDR3 coding DNA: TGTGCCAGCAGCCTGATCGCGCGGAACGTCGAGCAGTACTTC. Its translation is CASSLIARNVEQYF. The genes are TRBV5-5 and TRBJ2-7; D ambiguous. Looked up from germline, CDR1 is SGHKS and CDR2 is YYEKEE (reference sequence). CDR3 length: 14 amino acids. V lost 4 bases, J lost 6 bases, and 17 bases lay in between.